This T cell receptor (beta chain) derives from a study of cytomegalovirus exposure and HLA in healthy donors. This clone was seen more than once but under ten times. Its cognate antigen is unknown. The CDR3 is made up of 16 amino acids. Trimming stripped 4 bases from V and 0 bases from J, with 10 bases between. From germline, CDR1 is MNHEY and CDR2 SVGAGI. The study, taken as a whole, reports: The authors considered a cluster of highly shared sequence variants likely to be a sequencing artifact. About 87% or about 30% of the time was how often most TCR beta V segments were productive, according to an earlier analysis.

In the PCR, 60 Vbeta and 13 Jbeta primers were used. Using immunoSEQ multiplex PCR, the repertoire was profiled, and TCRdb retains in-frame clones only, with some absent. The table shows 120,000 or so clones, with around 69% occurring only once. This receptor was taken from a woman between 40 and 50 years old in good health and CMV-seropositive. The sample taken for sequencing was PBMCs. The chain links TRBV6-5 to TRBJ2-6, with D unresolved. The CDR3: CASSLLISSGANVLTF. CDR3 sequence (DNA): TGTGCCAGCAGTTTACTCATAAGCTCTGGGGCCAACGTCCTGACTTTC.